Below, 15 T cell receptor beta chains from the same sample are listed, as sequenced in a study of prognosis after radiotherapy for stage I lung cancer. It was by two-round multiplex PCR that TCR beta CDR3 was amplified from genomic DNA. Primers specific to each TRBV and TRBJ gene were used in first-round PCR. TCRdb reanalysed the multiplex PCR reads using MiXCR and keeps one entry per CDR3 protein. This sample carries about 8,500 distinct CDR3 sequences, 60% to 80% of them seen once, and the ten largest clones take 15% to 25%. Specimen: PBMCs, collected before or after stereotactic body radiation therapy (not recorded which). Source of these receptors: a donor aged 50 or older with non-small cell lung cancer.

The V and J genes are TRBV7-2 and TRBJ1-1; D is perhaps TRBD1 (5 bases). V was shortened by 4 bases and J by 3 bases, with 12 bases between the two germline ends. Germline V lookup: CDR1 SGHTA, CDR2 FQGNSA. CDR3 length equals 14 residues. Written as DNA, the CDR3 is TGTGCCAGCAGCTCCTCCAGGGAGGACACTGAAGCTTTCTTT. It translates to CASSSSREDTEAFF. Complete variable domain (other parts from reference TRBV7-2 and TRBJ1-1): GAGVSQSPSNKVTEKGKDVELRCDPISGHTALYWYRQSLGQGLEFLIYFQGNSAPDKSGLPSDRFSAERTGGSVSTLTIQRTQQEDSAVYLCASSSSREDTEAFFGQGTRLTVV.

This clonotype was found once. This likely traces to a read error, being one base from a far larger clone. This chain uses TRBV27 with TRBJ2-5; 10 bases align to TRBD2. The end of the DNA fits TRBJ2-1 better, so the J call may be wrong. The CDR3 is 16 amino acids. CDR1 is MNHEY, CDR2 SMNVEV, per germline (reference sequence). The CDR3 reads CASSFTSGKLYNEQFF. CDR3 nucleotides: TGTGCCAGCAGTTTTACTAGCGGGAAACTTTACAATGAGCAGTTCTTC.

This sequence joins TRBV24-1 and TRBJ1-3, with D maybe TRBD1 (6 bases). Germline CDR1 is KGHDR and CDR2 is SFDVKD. Between the trimmed V and J ends, which lost 5 bases and 10 bases, there was a span of 11 bases. This CDR3 contains 12 residues. The CDR3 DNA reads TGTGCCACCAGTGGCAGGGGATATACCATATATTTT. This codes for CATSGRGYTIYF.

The chain couples TRBV7-8 to TRBJ2-1, with TRBD2 matching 7 bases. Germline V gives CDR1 SGHVS, CDR2 FQNEAQ. V lost 5 bases, J lost 5 bases, and 12 bases stayed unmatched. This CDR3 has 16 residues. The CDR3 sequence is CASSPSWREINNEQFF. CDR3 DNA sequence: TGTGCCAGCAGCCCCTCCTGGCGGGAGATTAACAATGAGCAGTTCTTC.

V gene TRBV5-1 combines with J gene TRBJ2-2, with 10 bases fitting TRBD2. The CDR3 has 16 amino acids. Trimming at V came to 4 bases and at J to 6 bases, leaving 9 bases not matched to a gene. CDR1 is SGHRS, CDR2 YFSETQ, per germline. The CDR3 is CASSPRTSGVSGELFF. The CDR3 coding sequence is TGCGCCAGCAGCCCGCGGACTAGCGGAGTGTCCGGGGAGCTGTTTTTT.

This chain joins TRBV20-1 and TRBJ1-2; TRBD1 agrees at 11 bases. V was pared by 4 bases and J by 4 bases, with 5 bases of the junction left unmatched. The CDR3 totals 14 residues. Germline lookup yields CDR1 DFQATT and CDR2 SNEGSKA (reference sequence). CDR3 in DNA: TGCAGTGCTATAGGACAGGGGGCGAGCTATGGCTACACCTTC. Translating it yields CSAIGQGASYGYTF.

The J gene is TRBJ1-1, the V gene TRBV12-3 or TRBV12-4, with unresolved D. Trimming removed 6 bases at V and 0 bases at J, with 14 bases between. The CDR3 runs 15 residues. For the CDR3, the DNA is TGTGCCAGCAGGTCTTTCCGGTTTATGAACACTGAAGCTTTCTTT. It codes for CASRSFRFMNTEAFF.

The chain links TRBV10-2 to TRBJ1-1; TRBD1 matches 8 bases. J gave up 0 bases and V 2 bases, and 8 bases lay outside the gene matches. This CDR3 is built from 17 residues. CDR1 is WSHSY, CDR2 SAAADI, per germline. This chain's CDR3 is CASSETDRAVVNTEAFF. The CDR3 nucleotides are TGCGCCAGCAGTGAGACGGACAGGGCGGTTGTGAACACTGAAGCTTTCTTT.

This chain uses TRBV28 with TRBJ2-7, with 9 bases fitting TRBD2. The CDR3 has 16 residues. CDR1 MDHEN and CDR2 SYDVKM come from the germline V gene. V lost 6 bases to trimming and J lost 2 bases; unmatched junction nucleotides: 11. CDR3 bases: TGTGCCAGCAGCTCTACCGGGACTAGCAGAACCTACGAGCAGTACTTC. Protein product: CASSSTGTSRTYEQYF.

About this clonotype: Compared with germline, one end of the junction differs, possibly owing to a read error. The V gene is TRBV11-2, the J gene TRBJ2-2; 7 positions match TRBD2. This CDR3 is built from 16 residues. CDR1 and CDR2 from the germline V gene are SGHAT and FQNNGV. CDR3 nucleotides: TGTGCCAGCAGCGCCCTAGCGGTAGAGTTCACCTGGGAGCTGTTTTTT. Protein: CASSALAVEFTWELFF.

The chain couples TRBV29-1 to TRBJ2-1, with TRBD2 identical over 7 bases. Germline V lookup: CDR1 SQVTM, CDR2 ANQGSEA. V dropped 7 bases and J dropped 8; count of bases not matched to a gene: 5. This CDR3 comprises 11 residues. Here the CDR3 DNA reads TGCAGCGCCACCCGGGGGGATGAGCAGTTCTTC. Its protein product is CSATRGDEQFF.

The CDR3 DNA follows: TGTGCCAGCAGTGTTACTAGCGAGAGCGGGGAGACCCAGTACTTC. Translated: CASSVTSESGETQYF. The rearrangement links TRBV12-3 or TRBV12-4 to TRBJ2-5; TRBD2 aligns across 7 bases. V shed 5 bases and J 5 bases; nucleotides not matched to a gene: 11. The CDR3 loop spans 15 amino acids.

Sample share makes this clonotype medium-sized. The rearrangement links TRBV9 to TRBJ1-1, with 7 bases lining up with TRBD1. CDR1 and CDR2 (germline): SGDLS, YYNGEE. V shed 3 bases and J 0 bases; nucleotides not matched to a gene: 5. CDR3 size: 15 residues. As DNA, the CDR3 is TGTGCCAGCAGCGCGATACAGGGGCTGAACACTGAAGCTTTCTTT. It yields the protein CASSAIQGLNTEAFF.

The chain links TRBV6-2 or TRBV6-3 to TRBJ1-2; 10 bases line up with TRBD1. CDR3 size: 14 residues. Trimming at V came to 4 bases and at J to 6 bases, leaving 5 bases not matched to a gene. Germline V gene sequence: CDR1 MNHEY, CDR2 SVGEGT. The CDR3 loop is CASSSTGGQDGYTF. CDR3 coding DNA: TGTGCCAGCAGTTCGACAGGGGGCCAAGATGGCTACACCTTC.

V and J are TRBV20-1 and TRBJ2-2; 9 positions agree with TRBD2. The V and J ends lost 2 bases and 1 base, in that order; junction bases with no gene match: 5. Germline V gene sequence: CDR1 DFQATT, CDR2 SNEGSKA (reference sequence). This CDR3 is 16 amino acids long. In DNA, the CDR3 is TGCAGTGCTAGAAAGGGACTAGCAGTGAACACCGGGGAGCTGTTTTTT. Translating gives CSARKGLAVNTGELFF.